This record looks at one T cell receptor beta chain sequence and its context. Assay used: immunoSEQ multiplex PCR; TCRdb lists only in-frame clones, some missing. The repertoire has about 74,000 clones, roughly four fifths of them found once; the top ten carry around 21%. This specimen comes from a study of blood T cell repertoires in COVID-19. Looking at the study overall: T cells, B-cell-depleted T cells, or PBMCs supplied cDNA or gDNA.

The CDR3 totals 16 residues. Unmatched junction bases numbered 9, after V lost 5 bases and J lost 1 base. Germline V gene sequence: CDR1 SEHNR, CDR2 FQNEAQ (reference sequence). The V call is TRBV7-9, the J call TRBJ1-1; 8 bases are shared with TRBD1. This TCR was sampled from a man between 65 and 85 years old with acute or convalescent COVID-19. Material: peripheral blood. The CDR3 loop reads CASSLGQGEGNTEAFF. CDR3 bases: TGTGCCAGCAGCCTCGGACAGGGAGAGGGGAACACTGAAGCTTTCTTT.